The rows below give T cell receptor beta chains drawn from one sample of a study of T-cell memory formation after mild COVID-19. One entry per CDR3 protein results from TCRdb running MiXCR on the 5' RACE reads. There are over 350,000 distinct CDR3 sequences in the sample; around a sixth occur only once, and 20% to 25% lies in the top ten. Sequences were obtained from PBMCs or a T cell subset sorted from them (not recorded which). The receptors were sampled from a man younger than 30 who had mild COVID-19 (a few samples of this study predate the infection). Cell type and time point are not known. CDR3s include the opening cysteine and the closing phenylalanine or tryptophan. D genes are given only for firm matches. Clone size, where shown, is once, few, many, or a class for clones that have expanded.

d_call | clone_size | j_call | v_call | cdr3_aa | cdr3_nt
. | few | TRBJ1-5 | TRBV30 | CAWSVASNQPQHF | TGTGCCTGGAGTGTAGCCAGCAATCAGCCCCAGCATTTT
. | few | TRBJ2-7 | TRBV18 | CASSQSREGYEQYF | TGTGCCAGCTCTCAAAGCAGGGAAGGCTACGAGCAGTACTTC
TRBD1 | few | TRBJ1-1 | TRBV10-3 | CAIGEGGLTEAFF | TGTGCCATTGGGGAAGGGGGCTTAACTGAAGCTTTCTTT
. | few | TRBJ1-5 | TRBV7-2 | CASSLASQNQPQHF | TGTGCCAGCAGCCTGGCGTCACAGAATCAGCCCCAGCATTTT
. | few | TRBJ2-1 | TRBV3-1 | CASSQGPQSSYNEQFF | TGTGCCAGCAGCCAAGGGCCACAAAGCTCCTACAATGAGCAGTTCTTC
. | few | TRBJ1-5 | TRBV7-2 | CASSLTRSPGDQPQHF | TGTGCCAGCAGCTTAACCAGAAGTCCAGGGGATCAGCCCCAGCATTTT
. | . | TRBJ2-4 | TRBV7-6 | CASSLGLQDIQYF | TGTGCCAGCAGCTTAGGACTTCAGGACATTCAGTACTTC
. | few | TRBJ1-6 | TRBV6-6 | CASSYQPRMTPLHF | TGTGCCAGCAGTTACCAACCCCGGATGACGCCCCTCCACTTT
. | . | TRBJ1-1 | TRBV27 | CASSPITDTEAFF | TGTGCCAGCAGCCCCATTACCGACACTGAAGCTTTCTTT
TRBD2 | . | TRBJ2-1 | TRBV5-6 | CASSYLAGGGEQFF | TGTGCCAGCAGCTACCTAGCGGGGGGCGGTGAGCAGTTCTTC
. | . | TRBJ2-3 | TRBV28 | CASSSPGQADTQYF | TGTGCCAGCAGTTCCCCCGGGCAGGCAGATACGCAGTATTTT
. | few | TRBJ1-1 | TRBV4-1 | CASSGPGRRDTEAFF | TGCGCCAGTTCGGGGCCGGGACGGAGGGACACTGAAGCTTTCTTT
TRBD1 | few | TRBJ2-2 | TRBV11-2 | CASSSRGQGKNTGELFF | TGTGCCAGCAGCTCAAGGGGACAGGGGAAGAACACCGGGGAGCTGTTTTTT
. | few | TRBJ2-5 | TRBV10-1 | CASSDYREIKYF | TGCGCCAGCAGTGACTACCGCGAAATCAAGTACTTC
TRBD1 | few | TRBJ2-1 | TRBV6-2/TRBV6-3 | CASSYGGDRDEQFF | TGTGCCAGCAGTTACGGCGGGGACAGGGATGAGCAGTTCTTC
TRBD1 | few | TRBJ2-1 | TRBV27 | CASSLTGTGVNEQFF | TGTGCCAGCAGTTTAACCGGGACAGGGGTGAATGAGCAGTTCTTC
. | few | TRBJ1-3 | TRBV12-3/TRBV12-4 | CASSYTLASGNTIYF | TGTGCCAGCAGTTATACGTTAGCCTCTGGAAACACCATATATTTT
. | . | TRBJ2-1 | TRBV3-1 | CASSRPLGIGDNEQFF | TGTGCCAGCAGCCGTCCCTTGGGGATAGGGGACAATGAGCAGTTCTTC
TRBD1 | few | TRBJ2-7 | TRBV20-1 | CSASMTGTGSYEQYF | TGCAGTGCTAGCATGACCGGGACAGGCTCCTACGAGCAGTACTTC
. | few | TRBJ2-1 | TRBV12-3/TRBV12-4 | CASSFRQVLGDEQFF | TGTGCCAGCAGTTTCCGCCAAGTCTTGGGGGATGAGCAGTTCTTC